Many counts were recorded for the clone carrying this T cell receptor beta chain. The target antigen is unknown. A read error may account for a junction end that differs from germline. TCR beta CDR3 sequences were amplified from RNA transcripts. Primed by the HTBI set, a first-round RT-PCR was run on the TCR CDR3. MiXCR, applied by TCRdb to the multiplex PCR reads, yields one record per CDR3 protein. The sample gives about 740,000 distinct CDR3 sequences, 11% to 15% of which show up once; about a tenth is in the top ten. The data were obtained in a study of T cells in Graves' hyperthyroidism and ophthalmopathy. Study summary: Pretreatment peripheral blood was obtained at initial diagnosis.

Germline CDR1 reads DFQATT; CDR2 reads SNEGSKA (reference sequence). CDR3 size: 12 residues. Each diagnosis was grounded in clinical symptoms, serum thyroxine and TRAb, thyroid ultrasound, and orbital computed tomography. Study observations and caveats: A 13 V-J signature model discriminated ophthalmopathy versus stable hyperthyroidism.

The chain recombines TRBV20-1 with TRBJ1-5; TRBD1 is a possible D gene (5 bases). This TCR was sampled from a woman in her late teens or twenties with Graves' hyperthyroidism. Material: blood. This CDR3 reads CSARDSNQPQHF. The CDR3 bases are TGCAGCGCTAGGGACAGCAATCAGCCCCAGCATTTT.